This T cell receptor (beta chain) was identified in a study of blood T cell repertoires in COVID-19. Overall study context: Whether acute or convalescent, the COVID-19 samples came from the United States, Italy and Spain.

TCRdb keeps only in-frame clones here, not all; method: immunoSEQ multiplex PCR. In the table there are under 300,000 clones, 82% of which are singletons. Germline V lookup: CDR1 SQVTM, CDR2 ANQGSEA. V lost 5 bases, J lost 4 bases, and 4 bases stayed unmatched. The CDR3 covers 14 residues. The chain recombines TRBV29-1 with TRBJ2-1; 11 bases align to TRBD2. This receptor was obtained from a woman between 18 and 30 years old with acute or convalescent COVID-19. The sample consisted of peripheral blood. CDR3: CSVPGLAVYNEQFF. CDR3 bases: TGCAGCGTTCCGGGACTAGCGGTTTACAATGAGCAGTTCTTC.